This T cell receptor (beta chain) was observed in a study of T cells in tumors after PD-1 blockade. Using immunoSEQ multiplex PCR, the repertoire was profiled, and TCRdb retains in-frame clones only, with some absent. The sample lists 45,000 to 60,000 clones, 65% to 80% seen once, with 8.7% in the top ten. The CDR3 extends over 15 amino acids. The V end lost 2 bases, the J end lost 3 bases, and 9 bases lay between the germline ends. Germline CDR1 reads SGHTS; CDR2 reads YDEGEE. The TCR was taken from a human donor with advanced basal cell or squamous cell carcinoma (not recorded which). V and J are TRBV5-8 and TRBJ2-6; D is undetermined. This material consisted of PBMCs, taken before anti-PD-1 therapy. In nucleotides, the CDR3 is TGTGCCAGCAGCTTTTCTTCGGGTGGGGCCAACGTCCTGACTTTC. Translation: CASSFSSGGANVLTF.